This entry features one T cell receptor (beta chain) sequence. Authors' methods: It was from reference gene primer amplification that nucleated cell counts were estimated. Sequencing was performed with immunoSEQ multiplex PCR; in TCRdb, only in-frame clones are kept and a portion is missing. V, J and clone size derive from that table, while D and trimming were established from the DNA sequence. Here the sample spans 150,000 or so clones, just under 85% being singletons. The CDR3 sequence is 16 residues long. The V gene end was trimmed by 0 bases and the J gene end by 9 bases; junction bases not matched to a gene: 10. The germline V gene encodes CDR1 SGHRS and CDR2 YFSETQ. This specimen comes from a study of blood T cell repertoires in COVID-19. Study details: From the United States, Italy and Spain came samples of acute and convalescent COVID-19. Nucleic acid was either cDNA or gDNA, and it came from T cells, B-cell-depleted T cells, or PBMCs.

This clonotype was obtained from a woman in her thirties or forties with active or convalescent COVID-19. The sequenced material came from peripheral blood. The genes are TRBV5-1 and TRBJ2-5; 11 nucleotides agree with TRBD2. As DNA, the CDR3 is TGCGCCAGCAGCTTGGGGTCTAGCGGGGGGCCCGTCCCCCAGTACTTC. Its translation: CASSLGSSGGPVPQYF.